This TCR beta chain was obtained from a study of cytomegalovirus exposure and HLA in healthy donors. Study details: In a later analysis, the 120 or so validation repertoires were reported to have used the same platform as the roughly 610 first-cohort repertoires. Study results and caveats: Most TCR sequences proved rare, with some public TCRs found in many donors.

Repertoires were generated with immunoSEQ multiplex PCR, while TCRdb's copy carries only in-frame clones and drops some. The sample has about 240,000 clones; 86% are singletons. Worth noting for this clone: What it binds is unknown.

This CDR3 is built from 15 residues. In germline, CDR1 is GTSNPN, CDR2 SVGIG (reference sequence). V shed 4 bases and J shed 0 bases, with 16 bases lying between them. The TCR sequence derives from a woman under 40 in good health and CMV-seropositive. Sequencing was done on a sample of PBMCs. The chain carries TRBV30 and TRBJ2-7; D is perhaps TRBD1 (6 bases). The CDR3 is CAWTGQPAISYEQYF. Here the CDR3 DNA reads TGTGCCTGGACCGGACAGCCAGCTATCTCCTACGAGCAGTACTTC.